The 26 T cell receptor beta chains reported below all come from one sample, sequenced in a study of cytomegalovirus exposure and HLA in healthy donors. TCRdb's copy holds only in-frame clones and misses some; the assay was immunoSEQ multiplex PCR. The sample holds about 280,000 clones, around nine tenths seen once. Source material: PBMCs. These receptors all come from a woman between 18 and 30 years old in good health and CMV-seronegative.

J is TRBJ1-4 and V is TRBV7-2, with D maybe TRBD1 (6 bases). The germline V gene has CDR1 SGHTA and CDR2 FQGNSA. This CDR3 is 15 amino acids long. Trimming left V 6 bases short and J 8 bases short, with 19 bases between. For the CDR3, the DNA is TGTGCCAGCAGTAATGGACAGACAGTTGGGGAAAAACTGTTTTTT. As protein: CASSNGQTVGEKLFF.

V gene TRBV9 combines with J gene TRBJ1-2, with 8 positions matching TRBD1. The CDR3 is made up of 14 amino acids. Germline CDR1 reads SGDLS; CDR2 reads YYNGEE. V shed 3 bases and J 4 bases; nucleotides not matched to a gene: 5. The CDR3 sequence is CASSADRGPYGYTF. In DNA, the CDR3 is TGTGCCAGCAGCGCCGACAGGGGCCCCTATGGCTACACCTTC.

V gene TRBV5-4 combines with J gene TRBJ2-1, with a weak D call TRBD1 (6 bases). Germline values: CDR1 SGHNT, CDR2 YYREEE (reference sequence). V was cut by 4 bases and J by 10 bases, with 15 bases left in between. The CDR3 is made up of 13 amino acids. The CDR3 DNA reads as TGTGCCAGCAGCCCTACGTGGGGGCGCGAGCAGTTCTTC. It specifies CASSPTWGREQFF.

This chain joins TRBV2 and TRBJ2-5; the match to TRBD1 covers 7 bases. V was clipped by 1 base and J by 7 bases; unmatched bases: 24. Germline V gene data show CDR1 as SNHLY and CDR2 as FYNNEI. CDR3 length: 20 amino acids. CDR3 DNA sequence: TGTGCCAGCAGTGAAGTACAGGGGCCTGCCGGCAGCCATTTTCTGGGGACCCAGTACTTC. Translating gives CASSEVQGPAGSHFLGTQYF.

The chain combines TRBV4-1 with TRBJ2-3; 8 nucleotides match TRBD1. The CDR3 has 15 amino acids. V was pared by 2 bases and J by 3 bases, with 4 bases of the junction left unmatched. Germline lookup yields CDR1 MGHRA and CDR2 YSYEKL. CDR3 bases: TGCGCCAGCAGCCAAAGCAGGGGGCCAACAGATACGCAGTATTTT. Amino acid sequence: CASSQSRGPTDTQYF.

This clone was detected a few times. The CDR3 DNA sequence: TGTGCCAGCCACAGGGGGAGGGGGCTCCGGAATTCACCCCTCCACTTT. It specifies CASHRGRGLRNSPLHF. The chain recombines TRBV27 with TRBJ1-6, with 8 positions matching TRBD1. Losses at the gene ends were 8 bases for V and 7 bases for J; bases not matched to a gene: 13. Germline loops: CDR1 MNHEY, CDR2 SMNVEV (reference sequence). This CDR3 has 16 amino acids.

The chain combines TRBV29-1 with TRBJ1-1; 7 bases line up with TRBD1. Germline V gives CDR1 SQVTM, CDR2 ANQGSEA. The CDR3 sequence is 12 residues long. Losses at the gene ends were 3 bases for V and 4 bases for J; bases not matched to a gene: 2. The CDR3 here is CSVDSGGTEAFF. The CDR3, as DNA: TGCAGCGTTGATTCAGGGGGCACTGAAGCTTTCTTT.

This chain links TRBV28 with TRBJ2-1; a possible D gene is TRBD1 (5 bases). Trimming took off 5 bases at V and 4 bases at J, with 9 bases between the two ends. This CDR3 is built from 13 residues. Germline CDR1 MDHEN, CDR2 SYDVKM. In nucleotides, the CDR3 is TGTGCCAGCAGTACCGCAGGGTACAATGAGCAGTTCTTC. Amino acids: CASSTAGYNEQFF.

The rearrangement joins TRBV28 to TRBJ1-3, with TRBD1 matching 8 bases. The ends lost 7 bases at V and 2 bases at J; junction bases unmatched: 4. In germline, CDR1 is MDHEN, CDR2 SYDVKM. This CDR3 comprises 14 residues. CDR3 loop: CASTSGQAGNTIYF. In DNA, the CDR3 is TGTGCCAGCACCTCGGGACAGGCTGGAAACACCATATATTTT.

This clone was seen once. The DNA for the CDR3 is TGTGCCAGCAGTGTTGGTGGGGGCTCTGAAGCTTTCTTT. This gives the protein CASSVGGGSEAFF. V is TRBV6-1 and J is TRBJ1-1, with D perhaps TRBD1 (6 bases). CDR1 and CDR2 from the germline V gene are MNHNS and SASEGT. The CDR3 totals 13 residues. V shed 4 bases and J shed 6 bases, with 12 bases lying between them.

The V call is TRBV11-1, the J call TRBJ1-4; weak D call: TRBD1 (6 bases). The V end was cut by 5 bases, the J end by 10 bases, with 14 bases between. Germline V CDR1 and CDR2: SGHAT, FQDESV (reference sequence). The CDR3 loop spans 13 amino acids. The CDR3 sequence is CASSPRPRGKLFF. As DNA, the CDR3 is TGTGCCAGCAGCCCCCGACCCAGGGGAAAACTGTTTTTT.

The V and J genes are TRBV6-5 and TRBJ2-1; 10 bases match TRBD2. The CDR3 runs 15 residues. Germline V gene sequence: CDR1 MNHEY, CDR2 SVGAGI. The V segment lost 0 bases and the J segment 8 bases; nucleotides outside the gene matches: 4. The CDR3 loop reads CASSYSTLAGYEQFF. DNA for the CDR3: TGTGCCAGCAGTTACTCGACACTAGCGGGATATGAGCAGTTCTTC.

The rearrangement uses TRBV28 and TRBJ1-1; D remains unclear. CDR3 length: 15 residues. The germline gives CDR1 MDHEN, CDR2 SYDVKM. Deletions cut 2 bases from V and 0 bases from J, with 10 bases between. CDR3 nucleotide sequence: TGTGCCAGCAGTTTAGGGCTGCTCATGAACACTGAAGCTTTCTTT. This sequence encodes CASSLGLLMNTEAFF.

V usage is TRBV11-1 and J usage is TRBJ2-1, with D possibly being TRBD2 (5 bases). Germline V gene data show CDR1 as SGHAT and CDR2 as FQDESV (reference sequence). V lost 3 bases and J 1 base, leaving 10 bases between the germline ends. CDR3 size: 15 residues. The CDR3 DNA reads as TGTGCCAGCAGCTTCGGAGAGGGTTCCTACAATGAGCAGTTCTTC. It is translated as CASSFGEGSYNEQFF.

A single count supports this clone. This chain connects TRBV10-3 to TRBJ1-1; possible D gene TRBD1, 5 bases. V was shortened by 7 bases and J by 1 base, with 10 bases between the two germline ends. Germline values: CDR1 ENHRY, CDR2 SYGVKD. The CDR3 length is 13 residues. CDR3: CAINRGGNTEAFF. The CDR3 bases are TGTGCCATCAACCGGGGGGGGAACACTGAAGCTTTCTTT.

The V and J genes are TRBV28 and TRBJ2-7; 8 positions agree with TRBD2. After removal of 4 bases from V and 6 bases from J, the junction contained 20 bases not matched to a gene. Germline assignment: CDR1 MDHEN and CDR2 SYDVKM. The CDR3 runs 18 residues. In DNA, the CDR3 is TGTGCCAGCAGTTATCTAGCGGGCACCAACCCGGCCCGAGCCGAGCAGTACTTC. Translation: CASSYLAGTNPARAEQYF.

The CDR3 DNA reads as TGTGCCAGCAGCTCGGACAGCCTAAATCAGCCCCAGCATTTT. Translated, it gives CASSSDSLNQPQHF. This sequence joins TRBV7-9 and TRBJ1-5; TRBD1 might be the D (6 bases). Trimming shortened V by 4 bases and J by 4 bases, and 11 bases separated the two germline ends. CDR1 is SEHNR, CDR2 FQNEAQ, per germline (reference sequence). CDR3 length equals 14 residues. The variable domain in full, with the rest retrieved from reference TRBV7-9 and TRBJ1-5, is DTGVSQNPRHKITKRGQNVTFRCDPISEHNRLYWYRQTLGQGPEFLTYFQNEAQLEKSRLLSDRFSAERPKGSFSTLEIQRTEQGDSAMYLCASSSDSLNQPQHFGDGTRLSIL.

The chain links TRBV7-3 to TRBJ1-3; the D gene is possibly TRBD1 (5 bases). Trimming removed 1 base at V and 2 bases at J, with 9 bases between. This CDR3 has 15 residues. Per the germline V gene, CDR1 is SGHTA and CDR2 is FQGTGA. The CDR3 nucleotides read TGTGCCAGCAGCTTAATTGGGGGGGCTGGAAACACCATATATTTT. This sequence encodes CASSLIGGAGNTIYF.

The chain joins TRBV7-3 to TRBJ2-3, with TRBD2 matching over 12 bases. V lost 6 bases to trimming and J lost 7 bases; unmatched junction nucleotides: 8. CDR3 size: 15 residues. CDR1 is SGHTA, CDR2 FQGTGA, per germline. The CDR3 loop is CASSPGLAGYNTQYF. CDR3 nucleotides: TGTGCCAGCAGTCCTGGACTAGCGGGATATAATACGCAGTATTTT. Looking up the rest from reference TRBV7-3 and TRBJ2-3 gives the full variable domain: GAGVSQTPSNKVTEKGKYVELRCDPISGHTALYWYRQSLGQGPEFLIYFQGTGAADDSGLPNDRFFAVRPEGSVSTLKIQRTERGDSAVYLCASSPGLAGYNTQYFGPGTRLTVL.

The rearrangement joins TRBV7-2 to TRBJ2-7, with D maybe TRBD2 (7 bases). The CDR3 consists of 13 residues. V gave up 8 bases and J gave up 5 bases, with 16 bases separating them. Per germline, CDR1 SGHTA and CDR2 FQGNSA. CDR3 coding DNA: TGTGCCAGCGTACGATGGGGGGGCGACGAGCAGTACTTC. Its translation is CASVRWGGDEQYF.

DNA for the CDR3: TGTGCCAGCTCACCTCTACGGGACACGGTCGGTGAAAAACTGTTTTTT. Its protein product is CASSPLRDTVGEKLFF. The chain uses TRBV18 and TRBJ1-4; the D gene is possibly TRBD1 (6 bases). Germline CDR1 reads KGHSH; CDR2 reads LQKENI. There are 16 residues in the CDR3. V lost 3 bases and J lost 7, with 18 bases in between.

This chain connects TRBV11-2 to TRBJ2-2; tentatively, D is TRBD2 (5 bases). Germline V lookup: CDR1 SGHAT, CDR2 FQNNGV. The CDR3 is made up of 15 amino acids. Trimming removed 4 bases from V and 4 bases from J, with 13 bases in between. Here the CDR3 DNA reads TGTGCCAGCAGCTACATGGCCACTAGCACCGGGGAGCTGTTTTTT. Its protein product is CASSYMATSTGELFF.

On this clone: A much larger clone differs from this one at a single base, so this may be a read error. V usage is TRBV6-4 and J usage is TRBJ2-1; TRBD2 aligns across 10 bases. The germline CDR1 and CDR2 sequences are MRHNA and SNTAGT. After removal of 5 bases from V and 4 bases from J, the junction contained 5 bases not matched to a gene. CDR3 length: 15 residues. The CDR3 here is CASSTLAGGYNEQFF. Written as DNA, the CDR3 is TGTGCCAGCAGTACATTAGCGGGAGGTTACAATGAGCAGTTCTTC.

This chain joins TRBV7-2 and TRBJ1-1, with 7 bases aligning to TRBD1. The germline V gene has CDR1 SGHTA and CDR2 FQGNSA. V was clipped by 3 bases and J by 6 bases; unmatched bases: 4. CDR3 length: 13 residues. CDR3 region: CASSFDRVAEAFF. DNA for the CDR3: TGTGCCAGCAGCTTTGACAGGGTAGCTGAAGCTTTCTTT.

The chain uses TRBV28 and TRBJ1-1; 8 positions match TRBD1. The CDR3 is 15 residues long. The germline V gene has CDR1 MDHEN and CDR2 SYDVKM. V dropped 3 bases and J dropped 3; count of bases not matched to a gene: 6. This chain's CDR3 is CASSFPGQGHTEAFF. CDR3 DNA sequence: TGTGCCAGCAGTTTCCCCGGACAGGGCCACACTGAAGCTTTCTTT.

The chain uses TRBV19 and TRBJ2-7, with D possibly being TRBD2 (6 bases). Germline V gene data show CDR1 as LNHDA and CDR2 as SQIVND (reference sequence). The CDR3 totals 13 residues. The V end was cut by 4 bases, the J end by 2 bases, with 9 bases between. CDR3 DNA sequence: TGTGCCAGTAGTAAGACTAGTCCCTACGAGCAGTACTTC. Protein: CASSKTSPYEQYF. Variable domain in full (rest from reference TRBV19 and TRBJ2-7): DGGITQSPKYLFRKEGQNVTLSCEQNLNHDAMYWYRQDPGQGLRLIYYSQIVNDFQKGDIAEGYSVSREKKESFPLTVTSAQKNPTAFYLCASSKTSPYEQYFGPGTRLTVT.